These 30 T cell receptor beta chains originate from one sample sequenced in a study of beta chain features in type 1 diabetes. Broader study findings: Researchers report that Type 1 diabetes patients had moderately but significantly shorter TCRB CDR3s across all four CD4+ subsets.

Of the isolated RNA, all was reverse transcribed, and so the sequenced material was expressed TCRB transcripts. The method was immunoSEQ multiplex PCR; TCRdb's version includes in-frame clones alone and lacks a portion of them. The data hold around 310,000 clones, with approximately 13% observed a single time. What these receptors recognize is not known. Sequenced input: naive CD4+ T cells from blood. These receptors all stem from a woman aged 18-29 years with type 1 diabetes.

This clone was seen a few times. The chain is built from TRBV5-1 and TRBJ2-1; 16 nucleotides align to TRBD2. The J segment lost 9 bases and the V segment lost 4 bases, leaving 13 bases of the junction unmatched. The germline gives CDR1 SGHRS, CDR2 YFSETQ. This CDR3 has 18 residues. This CDR3 is CASSPGGTSGGVGGEQFF. For the CDR3, the DNA is TGCGCCAGCAGCCCCGGCGGGACTAGCGGGGGGGTCGGAGGTGAGCAGTTCTTC.

The chain joins TRBV6-1 to TRBJ2-5; TRBD2 agrees at 10 bases. With V trimmed by 0 bases and J by 5 bases, 3 bases remained unmatched. Germline V lookup: CDR1 MNHNS, CDR2 SASEGT. This CDR3 spans 15 amino acids. CDR3 in amino acids: CASSEAASGGETQYF. The DNA for the CDR3 is TGTGCCAGCAGTGAAGCGGCTAGCGGGGGCGAGACCCAGTACTTC.

This clone was counted between two and nine times. The V call is TRBV27, the J call TRBJ2-7; the match to TRBD1 covers 7 bases. The CDR3 extends over 14 amino acids. The V segment lost 7 bases and the J segment 0 bases; nucleotides outside the gene matches: 6. Germline V gene data show CDR1 as MNHEY and CDR2 as SMNVEV (reference sequence). The CDR3 DNA is TGTGCCAGCATGCCTGACAGGGTCTCCTACGAGCAGTACTTC. The encoded protein is CASMPDRVSYEQYF.

This clone was counted between two and nine times. The chain links TRBV7-9 to TRBJ1-1; maybe TRBD1 (5 bases). The CDR3 totals 13 residues. The germline CDR1 and CDR2 sequences are SEHNR and FQNEAQ (reference sequence). Trimming took off 3 bases at V and 8 bases at J, with 13 bases between the two ends. The CDR3 DNA is TGTGCCAGCAGCTTCACGACAGTCTCAGAAGCTTTCTTT. Encoded protein: CASSFTTVSEAFF. Filled out from reference TRBV7-9 and TRBJ1-1, the complete variable domain reads DTGVSQNPRHKITKRGQNVTFRCDPISEHNRLYWYRQTLGQGPEFLTYFQNEAQLEKSRLLSDRFSAERPKGSFSTLEIQRTEQGDSAMYLCASSFTTVSEAFFGQGTRLTVV.

J is TRBJ2-1 and V is TRBV14, with 8 bases lining up with TRBD2. This CDR3 contains 18 residues. The V segment lost 4 bases and the J segment 0 bases; nucleotides outside the gene matches: 11. CDR1 is SGHDN and CDR2 is FVKESK in the germline V gene. CDR3 bases: TGTGCCAGCAGCCCGTCAGTAGCGGGAAAAAGCTCCTACAATGAGCAGTTCTTC. It is translated as CASSPSVAGKSSYNEQFF.

The table lists this clone with a few counts. The CDR3 region is CASSFSLANTGELFF. The CDR3 DNA reads as TGCGCCAGCAGCTTCTCTTTAGCGAACACCGGGGAGCTGTTTTTT. The J gene is TRBJ2-2, the V gene TRBV5-1, with D unresolved. The CDR3 contains 15 residues. The ends were cut back, 2 bases at V and 0 bases at J, with 8 bases in the middle. Germline lookup yields CDR1 SGHRS and CDR2 YFSETQ.

The sample holds a few counts of this clone. This CDR3 is CASSLGRRQGRETQYF. CDR3 in DNA: TGTGCCAGCAGCTTAGGTCGGCGACAGGGGCGAGAGACCCAGTACTTC. This chain joins TRBV7-6 and TRBJ2-5, with 8 nucleotides matching TRBD1. The trim removed 1 base at V and 4 bases at J, leaving 8 bases unmatched. The CDR3 loop spans 16 amino acids. Germline V gives CDR1 SGHVS, CDR2 FNYEAQ. Using reference TRBV7-6 and TRBJ2-5 for the parts outside the CDR3, the full variable domain is GAGVSQSPRYKVTKRGQDVALRCDPISGHVSLYWYRQALGQGPEFLTYFNYEAQQDKSGLPNDRFSAERPEGSISTLTIQRTEQRDSAMYRCASSLGRRQGRETQYFGPGTRLLVL.

This clone was seen a few times. The V call is TRBV4-1, the J call TRBJ1-2, with TRBD1 matching over 12 bases. The CDR3 consists of 16 residues. V was pared by 3 bases and J by 7 bases, with 9 bases of the junction left unmatched. Per germline, CDR1 MGHRA and CDR2 YSYEKL. This CDR3 is CASSHHGTGGVTGYTF. The CDR3 DNA reads as TGCGCCAGCAGCCACCACGGGACAGGGGGCGTGACTGGCTACACCTTC.

The table lists this clone with a few counts. Other nucleotide sequences from this sample produce the same CDR3. V is TRBV20-1 and J is TRBJ2-1, with D maybe TRBD1 (6 bases). CDR3 length: 11 residues. CDR1 and CDR2 from the germline V gene are DFQATT and SNEGSKA (reference sequence). V shed 3 bases and J shed 9 bases, with 9 bases lying between them. The CDR3 reads CSASPRGEQFF. The CDR3 DNA is TGCAGTGCTAGTCCCAGGGGTGAGCAGTTCTTC.

This clone was found a few times. The chain employs TRBV4-3 and TRBJ2-5, with 10 bases that match TRBD2. Germline V gene sequence: CDR1 LGHNA, CDR2 YSLEER. Trimming cost V 3 bases and J 6 bases; bases outside gene matches: 7. The CDR3 is made up of 15 amino acids. The DNA for the CDR3 is TGCGCCAGCAGCCAGGTCCCGGGACTAGCGCAGACCCAGTACTTC. It specifies CASSQVPGLAQTQYF.

This clone was recorded a few times. V and J are TRBV5-1 and TRBJ2-2; D unclear. V lost 7 bases and J lost 0, with 19 bases in between. Germline values: CDR1 SGHRS, CDR2 YFSETQ. The CDR3 covers 17 residues. CDR3 bases: TGCGCCAGCGTCCTTTGGCCAGGCGCTACGAACACCGGGGAGCTGTTTTTT. Its translation is CASVLWPGATNTGELFF.

The chain has TRBV5-1 and TRBJ2-3; 11 bases are a match to TRBD1. With 3 bases clipped from V and 0 bases from J, the junction kept 3 bases outside the gene matches. Germline V gives CDR1 SGHRS, CDR2 YFSETQ. There are 16 residues in the CDR3. CDR3 sequence reads: CASSSRTGGSTDTQYF. CDR3 coding DNA: TGCGCCAGCAGCTCCCGGACAGGGGGCAGCACAGATACGCAGTATTTT.

This clone has more than one count but fewer than ten. The chain joins TRBV7-2 to TRBJ2-3; TRBD2 matches at 9 bases. The CDR3 covers 16 residues. Losses at the gene ends were 8 bases for V and 6 bases for J; bases not matched to a gene: 15. Germline CDR1 reads SGHTA; CDR2 reads FQGNSA. CDR3 bases: TGTGCCAGCTCCTCGGGGGCGGGAGGGTTCGCGGATACGCAGTATTTT. Its translation is CASSSGAGGFADTQYF.

J is TRBJ1-1 and V is TRBV6-1, with D perhaps TRBD1 (6 bases). In germline, CDR1 is MNHNS, CDR2 SASEGT. The CDR3 extends over 16 amino acids. V lost 3 bases and J lost 2, with 16 bases in between. The CDR3 DNA reads TGTGCCAGCAGTGACCACCTCAGGGGCGGCAACACTGAAGCTTTCTTT. This translates into CASSDHLRGGNTEAFF.

In this sample, this clone turned up a few times. The V call is TRBV28, the J call TRBJ2-1, with TRBD2 matching over 15 bases. CDR3 length: 16 amino acids. Germline V gene data show CDR1 as MDHEN and CDR2 as SYDVKM. J gave up 6 bases and V 8 bases, and 8 bases lay outside the gene matches. CDR3 region: CASSGLAGGTINEQFF. The CDR3 DNA reads as TGTGCCAGCTCGGGACTAGCGGGAGGTACCATCAATGAGCAGTTCTTC.

This clone has a handful of counts. The chain is built from TRBV5-4 and TRBJ1-1; D may be TRBD1 (5 bases). The germline V and J ends were trimmed by 0 bases and 0 bases, with 6 bases remaining between them. In germline, CDR1 is SGHNT, CDR2 YYREEE (reference sequence). The CDR3 runs to 14 residues. The DNA of the CDR3 is TGTGCCAGCAGCTTGGAGACAGTGAACACTGAAGCTTTCTTT. Protein product: CASSLETVNTEAFF.

V and J are TRBV2 and TRBJ1-1, with 9 bases aligning to TRBD1. After removal of 6 bases from V and 1 base from J, the junction contained 9 bases not matched to a gene. Germline V gene data show CDR1 as SNHLY and CDR2 as FYNNEI. The CDR3 has 16 residues. In nucleotides, the CDR3 is TGTGCCAGCAGGGAGAACCGACAGGGGGGGAACACTGAAGCTTTCTTT. Translation: CASRENRQGGNTEAFF.

The chain employs TRBV7-6 and TRBJ1-4; 8 bases map to TRBD1. This CDR3 has 15 residues. Per germline, CDR1 SGHVS and CDR2 FNYEAQ. With 5 bases clipped from V and 6 bases from J, the junction kept 8 bases outside the gene matches. The CDR3 is CASSGSGTGYEKLFF. CDR3 DNA sequence: TGTGCCAGCAGCGGTTCCGGGACAGGATATGAAAAACTGTTTTTT.

The rearrangement uses TRBV28 and TRBJ2-7; 8 nucleotides line up with TRBD1. The CDR3 consists of 14 residues. Germline CDR1 and CDR2: MDHEN and SYDVKM. The trim removed 8 bases at V and 5 bases at J, leaving 11 bases unmatched. In DNA form, the CDR3 reads TGTGCCAGCGTCCCGGGACAGGAAGTCCACGAGCAGTACTTC. This translates into CASVPGQEVHEQYF.

This clone was observed a handful of times. This sequence joins TRBV4-3 and TRBJ2-3; 14 bases are shared with TRBD2. Germline trimming cut 4 bases from V and 1 base from J; bases unmatched to any gene: 7. The CDR3 spans 18 residues. Germline CDR1 is LGHNA and CDR2 is YSLEER. CDR3 DNA sequence: TGCGCCAGCAGCCGGGGACTAGCGGGAGTAGGTGGCACAGATACGCAGTATTTT. Translation: CASSRGLAGVGGTDTQYF.

This clone was detected only a few times. The chain is built from TRBV4-3 and TRBJ1-4; no definite D call. The CDR3 has 18 residues. The germline gives CDR1 LGHNA, CDR2 YSLEER. The V and J ends lost 2 bases and 0 bases respectively, with 16 bases between them. CDR3: CASSQTKTTSATNEKLFF. As DNA, the CDR3 is TGCGCCAGCAGCCAAACCAAAACTACATCTGCAACTAATGAAAAACTGTTTTTT.

The rearrangement uses TRBV5-1 and TRBJ2-7; 11 bases line up with TRBD2. There are 15 residues in the CDR3. In germline, CDR1 is SGHRS, CDR2 YFSETQ. The V and J ends lost 0 bases and 3 bases, in that order; junction bases with no gene match: 2. DNA for the CDR3: TGCGCCAGCAGCTTGGGACTAGCGGGATACTACGAGCAGTACTTC. This codes for CASSLGLAGYYEQYF. Combining the CDR3 with reference TRBV5-1 and TRBJ2-7 gives the whole variable domain KAGVTQTPRYLIKTRGQQVTLSCSPISGHRSVSWYQQTPGQGLQFLFEYFSETQRNKGNFPGRFSGRQFSNSRSEMNVSTLELGDSALYLCASSLGLAGYYEQYFGPGTRLTVT.

The J gene is TRBJ2-1, the V gene TRBV21-1; the table's TRBD2 call for D was not verified on the DNA. TRBV21-1 is shown as a pseudogene. The CDR3 runs to 16 residues. The CDR3 loop is CASSKAQLLSYNEQFF. In DNA form, the CDR3 reads TGTGCCAGCAGCAAAGCGCAACTGCTATCCTACAATGAGCAGTTCTTC.

This clone was observed a few times. V is TRBV2 and J is TRBJ2-7; TRBD2 agrees at 9 bases. This CDR3 is 19 amino acids long. Germline V lookup: CDR1 SNHLY, CDR2 FYNNEI. V lost 7 bases and J lost 3; bases outside the gene matches: 22. CDR3 region: CASTRLWYIGLAGDYEQYV. The CDR3 region has the DNA TGTGCCAGCACTAGGCTGTGGTACATTGGTTTAGCGGGAGACTACGAGCAGTACGTC.

V usage is TRBV28 and J usage is TRBJ1-5; TRBD1 matches at 8 bases. This CDR3 spans 15 amino acids. The V and J ends lost 4 bases and 2 bases, in that order; junction bases with no gene match: 4. Germline V lookup: CDR1 MDHEN, CDR2 SYDVKM. The CDR3 is CASSSDRGGNQPQHF. The CDR3 DNA follows: TGTGCCAGCAGTTCCGACAGGGGTGGCAATCAGCCCCAGCATTTT. Filled out from reference TRBV28 and TRBJ1-5, the complete variable domain reads DVKVTQSSRYLVKRTGEKVFLECVQDMDHENMFWYRQDPGLGLRLIYFSYDVKMKEKGDIPEGYSVSREKKERFSLILESASTNQTSMYLCASSSDRGGNQPQHFGDGTRLSIL.

In its sample, this clone was seen a few times. The J gene is TRBJ2-7, the V gene TRBV5-6, with D maybe TRBD2 (6 bases). This CDR3 has 13 amino acids. Germline V lookup: CDR1 SGHDT, CDR2 YYEEEE. The V and J ends lost 5 bases and 6 bases respectively, with 15 bases between them. For the CDR3, the DNA is TGTGCCAGCAGATCCCCCGGGGGAAGCGAGCAGTACGTC. Its protein is CASRSPGGSEQYV.

The sample holds a few counts of this clone. The sample has other DNA sequences that encode this CDR3 too. The chain recombines TRBV7-9 with TRBJ1-2; 7 nucleotides agree with TRBD1. The trim removed 1 base at V and 4 bases at J, leaving 3 bases unmatched. The V gene's germline CDR1 is SEHNR and CDR2 FQNEAQ (reference sequence). The CDR3 has 14 amino acids. CDR3 region: CASSLGTGSYGYTF. In nucleotides, the CDR3 is TGTGCCAGCAGCTTAGGGACAGGCTCCTATGGCTACACCTTC.

This clone has only a few counts. The V call is TRBV4-1, the J call TRBJ1-5; D not resolved. Germline CDR1 and CDR2: MGHRA and YSYEKL. Trimming shortened V by 4 bases and J by 2 bases, and 12 bases separated the two germline ends. The CDR3 length is 15 residues. The CDR3 nucleotides are TGCGCCAGCAGCCTCCTCCACAGCCGCAATCAGCCCCAGCATTTT. It translates to CASSLLHSRNQPQHF.

This clone was counted between two and nine times. V gene TRBV5-4 combines with J gene TRBJ1-2; D perhaps matches TRBD1 (5 bases). The CDR3 runs 14 residues. From germline, CDR1 is SGHNT and CDR2 YYREEE (reference sequence). Trimming removed 4 bases from V and 3 bases from J, with 13 bases in between. The DNA of the CDR3 is TGTGCCAGCAGCAACAAAGACAGTGACTATGGCTACACCTTC. This translates into CASSNKDSDYGYTF. Together with reference TRBV5-4 and TRBJ1-2, the CDR3 gives the full variable domain: ETGVTQSPTHLIKTRGQQVTLRCSSQSGHNTVSWYQQALGQGPQFIFQYYREEENGRGNFPPRFSGLQFPNYSSELNVNALELDDSALYLCASSNKDSDYGYTFGSGTRLTVV.

This clone has more than one count but fewer than ten. J is TRBJ2-2 and V is TRBV7-2; tentatively, D is TRBD1 (6 bases). CDR3 length equals 14 residues. Trimming removed 3 bases at V and 6 bases at J, with 11 bases between. Looked up from germline, CDR1 is SGHTA and CDR2 is FQGNSA. The CDR3 reads CASSFNRESGELFF. In nucleotides, the CDR3 is TGTGCCAGCAGCTTCAACAGGGAATCCGGGGAGCTGTTTTTT.